This T cell receptor (beta chain) was found in a study of response to subunit inactivated influenza vaccine. The CDR3 loop spans 14 amino acids. Per germline, CDR1 MNHEY and CDR2 SMNVEV (reference sequence). V lost 4 bases to trimming and J lost 2 bases; unmatched junction nucleotides: 2. This clonotype has a handful of counts. The antigen is undetermined. TCRdb recomputed calls from the RT-PCR reads with MiXCR, one row per CDR3 protein. The table has some 600,000 distinct CDR3 sequences, about 14% seen once. Study results and limitations: The authors suggested that few new T cells are recruited per seasonal influenza vaccination.

The sequencing used PBMCs from blood, collected 14 days before vaccination. The chain links TRBV27 to TRBJ2-1, with TRBD2 matching over 7 bases. The TCR sequence derives from a man aged 50 or older who received an inactivated influenza vaccine. The CDR3 sequence is CASSSGRTYNEQFF. In DNA, the CDR3 is TGTGCCAGCAGTTCCGGGAGGACCTACAATGAGCAGTTCTTC.